The 2 T cell receptor beta chains below were found in one sample sequenced in a study of T cell changes during pregnancy in multiple sclerosis. Profiled with immunoSEQ multiplex PCR; TCRdb holds only in-frame clones, not every one. The sample lists 100,000 or so clones, around 90% occurring once. Source: peripheral blood, taken in the second trimester of pregnancy. These receptors all come from a female donor with multiple sclerosis, enrolled in a pregnancy study.

This chain joins TRBV27 and TRBJ1-1; 7 bases match TRBD1. The germline gives CDR1 MNHEY, CDR2 SMNVEV (reference sequence). The CDR3 contains 14 residues. Trimming at V came to 4 bases and at J to 11 bases, leaving 13 bases not matched to a gene. CDR3 residues: CASSSGGGGGRAFF. DNA for the CDR3: TGTGCCAGCAGTTCTGGAGGGGGCGGCGGTCGGGCTTTCTTT.

The J gene is TRBJ2-5, the V gene TRBV5-6, with D possibly being TRBD1 (6 bases). The CDR3 loop spans 13 amino acids. The V and J ends lost 5 bases and 5 bases respectively, with 13 bases between them. The germline gives CDR1 SGHDT, CDR2 YYEEEE. The DNA of the CDR3 is TGTGCCAGCAGTATCCAGGGGTGGGAGACCCAGTACTTC. It specifies CASSIQGWETQYF.